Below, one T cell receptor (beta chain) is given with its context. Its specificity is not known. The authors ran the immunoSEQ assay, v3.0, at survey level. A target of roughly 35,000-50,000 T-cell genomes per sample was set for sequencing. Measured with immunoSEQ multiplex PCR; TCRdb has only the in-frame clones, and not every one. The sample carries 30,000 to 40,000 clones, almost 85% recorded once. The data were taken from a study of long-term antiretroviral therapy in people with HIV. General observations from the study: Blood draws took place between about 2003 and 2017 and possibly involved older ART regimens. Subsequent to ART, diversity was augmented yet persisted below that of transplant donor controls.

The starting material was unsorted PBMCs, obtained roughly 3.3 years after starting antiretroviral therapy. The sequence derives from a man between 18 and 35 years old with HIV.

The CDR3 nucleotides are TGCGCCAGCAGCCAAGATCGGACGGGAGACTACGAGCAGTACTTC. Translated: CASSQDRTGDYEQYF. The chain recombines TRBV4-1 with TRBJ2-7; D is perhaps TRBD2 (6 bases). The CDR3 runs to 15 residues. Germline CDR1 and CDR2: MGHRA and YSYEKL. V was pared by 0 bases and J by 3 bases, with 12 bases between.